This T cell receptor beta chain was observed in a study of T cell responses to AZD1222 COVID-19 vaccine. V was shortened by 3 bases and J by 7 bases, with 3 bases between the two germline ends. The V gene's germline CDR1 is LNHDA and CDR2 SQIVND (reference sequence). The CDR3 runs to 11 residues. Study-level results: Only five to seven AZD1222 recipients tested seropositive at baseline. The donor cohort was predominantly white British with a female majority, and clonal diversity may have been underestimated. Repertoires in all cases were sampled only once the peak T cell response had passed.

Sequencing used immunoSEQ multiplex PCR; TCRdb keeps in-frame clones, though not all of them. The sample contains approximately 70,000 clones, around 90% of which appear only once. Concerning this clone: Its antigen is still unknown. Other DNA sequences in this sample translate to the same CDR3.

The sequence derives from an adult in good health. This material consisted of peripheral blood, taken on day 0 of AZD1222 vaccination. This sequence joins TRBV19 and TRBJ1-4, with unresolved D. CDR3 coding DNA: TGTGCCAGTAGTATTCGTGAAAAACTGTTTTTT. Translating gives CASSIREKLFF.